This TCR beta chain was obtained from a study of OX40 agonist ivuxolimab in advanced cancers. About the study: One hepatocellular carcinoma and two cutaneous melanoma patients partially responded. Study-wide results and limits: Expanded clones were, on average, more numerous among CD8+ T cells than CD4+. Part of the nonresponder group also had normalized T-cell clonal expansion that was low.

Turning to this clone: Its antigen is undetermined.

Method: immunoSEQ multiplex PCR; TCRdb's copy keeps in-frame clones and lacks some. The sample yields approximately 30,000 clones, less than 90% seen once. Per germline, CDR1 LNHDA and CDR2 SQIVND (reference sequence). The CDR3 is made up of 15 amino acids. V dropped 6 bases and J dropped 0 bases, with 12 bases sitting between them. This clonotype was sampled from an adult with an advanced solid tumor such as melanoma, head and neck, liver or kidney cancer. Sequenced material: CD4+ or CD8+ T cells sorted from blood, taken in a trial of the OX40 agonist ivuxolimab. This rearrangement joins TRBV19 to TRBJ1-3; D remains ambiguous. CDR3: CASRKSLVSGNTIYF. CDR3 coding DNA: TGTGCCAGTAGGAAGAGTTTGGTCTCTGGAAACACCATATATTTT.